The 20 T cell receptor beta chains below come from one sample, sequenced in a study of T cell responses to AZD1222 COVID-19 vaccine. Assay used: immunoSEQ multiplex PCR; TCRdb lists only in-frame clones, some missing. The repertoire holds about 100,000 clones, with 70% to 90% as singletons. The source material was peripheral blood, sampled on day 0 of AZD1222 vaccination. The receptors here all came from an adult in good health.

J is TRBJ1-6 and V is TRBV9; D may be TRBD1 (5 bases). Between the trimmed V and J ends, which lost 0 bases and 10 bases, there was a span of 11 bases. The CDR3 runs to 14 residues. Germline CDR1 SGDLS, CDR2 YYNGEE. The CDR3 protein is CASSVVGGGSPLHF. CDR3 coding DNA: TGTGCCAGCAGCGTAGTGGGGGGTGGCTCACCCCTCCACTTT.

The chain combines TRBV30 with TRBJ1-1; perhaps TRBD1 as D (6 bases). Trimming removed 1 base at V and 6 bases at J, with 9 bases between. This CDR3 is 12 amino acids long. CDR1 and CDR2 (germline): GTSNPN, SVGIG (reference sequence). DNA for the CDR3: TGTGCCTGGAGTGGGGGGGGGCCTGAAGCTTTCTTT. It is translated as CAWSGGGPEAFF.

The chain is built from TRBV28 and TRBJ2-1; 11 nucleotides align to TRBD2. Germline-derived CDR1 and CDR2 are MDHEN and SYDVKM. CDR3 size: 15 residues. Trimming removed 4 bases from V and 10 bases from J; junction bases left unmatched: 9. Here the CDR3 reads CASSSELAGEREQFF. The CDR3 DNA reads TGTGCCAGCAGTTCCGAACTAGCGGGGGAGAGGGAGCAGTTCTTC.

V gene TRBV5-4 combines with J gene TRBJ2-2; 7 positions match TRBD2. V trimming: 2 bases; J trimming: 5 bases; junction bases outside the gene matches: 9. Germline V gene data show CDR1 as SGHNT and CDR2 as YYREEE (reference sequence). CDR3 length: 16 amino acids. CDR3 bases: TGTGCCAGCAGCTTAGGAGGCGGGGGAGTGACCGGGGAGCTGTTTTTT. This gives the protein CASSLGGGGVTGELFF.

The chain carries TRBV6-2 or TRBV6-3 and TRBJ1-1, with 8 bases fitting TRBD1. Trimming removed 6 bases from V and 8 bases from J; junction bases left unmatched: 5. The CDR3 runs 12 residues. Germline-derived CDR1 and CDR2 are MNHEY and SVGEGT. CDR3 sequence: CASSTGGREAFF. The CDR3 DNA reads as TGTGCCAGCAGCACAGGGGGTCGAGAAGCTTTCTTT.

The chain recombines TRBV28 with TRBJ1-6; D call uncertain. Between the trimmed V and J ends, which lost 3 bases and 5 bases, there was a span of 5 bases. There are 13 residues in the CDR3. Germline V gene lookup returns CDR1 MDHEN and CDR2 SYDVKM. CDR3 coding DNA: TGTGCCAGCAGTTTTCAAGATAATTCACCCCTCCACTTT. Protein product: CASSFQDNSPLHF.

The chain links TRBV5-1 to TRBJ1-3; D not resolved. CDR1 is SGHRS, CDR2 YFSETQ, per germline. V gave up 4 bases and J gave up 0 bases, with 8 bases separating them. This CDR3 has 14 residues. Here the CDR3 DNA reads TGCGCCAGCAGCGGCGGGAGCTCTGGAAACACCATATATTTT. It is translated as CASSGGSSGNTIYF.

This clone showed up just once. The chain couples TRBV12-3 or TRBV12-4 to TRBJ2-7; 7 bases match TRBD1. CDR3 size: 13 residues. V lost 5 bases to trimming and J lost 6 bases; unmatched junction nucleotides: 7. The CDR3 bases are TGTGCCAGCAGTCTAGGGGGACAGCGCGAGCAGTACTTC. Its translation is CASSLGGQREQYF.

This sequence joins TRBV18 and TRBJ2-3, with D perhaps matching TRBD1 (5 bases). CDR1 is KGHSH and CDR2 is LQKENI in the germline V gene. The CDR3 has 15 amino acids. V shed 2 bases and J shed 0 bases, with 9 bases lying between them. The CDR3 DNA is TGTGCCAGCTCACCAGGCAGGGATAGCACAGATACGCAGTATTTT. Its protein product is CASSPGRDSTDTQYF.

The CDR3 region has the DNA TGTGCCAGCAGGGGCCGAGACGGGGTCACTGAAGCTTTCTTT. Translated, it gives CASRGRDGVTEAFF. The chain is built from TRBV3-1 (or the pseudogene TRBV3-2) and TRBJ1-1; D uncertain. CDR3 length: 14 amino acids. V was shortened by 6 bases and J by 4 bases, with 15 bases between the two germline ends. The germline V gene encodes CDR1 LGHDT and CDR2 YNNKEL (reference sequence).

The J gene is TRBJ1-2, the V gene TRBV11-2; D perhaps matches TRBD1 (6 bases). Germline-derived CDR1 and CDR2 are SGHAT and FQNNGV. The CDR3 covers 13 residues. Trimming pared 5 bases from V and 3 bases from J, leaving 10 bases between. CDR3 bases: TGTGCCAGCAGCCTACAGGGAGACTATGGCTACACCTTC. Translation: CASSLQGDYGYTF.

The chain's CDR3 is CASSPLGQYYGYTF. The CDR3 DNA reads as TGTGCCAGTAGCCCCCTGGGGCAGTACTATGGCTACACCTTC. The V and J genes are TRBV19 and TRBJ1-2, with a tentative D call TRBD1 (5 bases). This CDR3 has 14 amino acids. V was clipped by 6 bases and J by 3 bases, with 14 bases between them. CDR1 LNHDA and CDR2 SQIVND come from the germline V gene (reference sequence).

The rearrangement uses TRBV5-1 and TRBJ2-2; the match to TRBD1 covers 11 bases. In germline, CDR1 is SGHRS, CDR2 YFSETQ. The CDR3 totals 16 residues. With V trimmed by 0 bases and J by 5 bases, 3 bases remained unmatched. The CDR3 reads CASSLEGTGGTGELFF. The CDR3 bases are TGCGCCAGCAGCTTGGAGGGGACAGGGGGAACCGGGGAGCTGTTTTTT.

The rearrangement joins TRBV6-2 or TRBV6-3 to TRBJ1-5; D perhaps matches TRBD1 (5 bases). CDR3 length: 16 amino acids. From germline, CDR1 is MNHEY and CDR2 SVGEGT. V was trimmed by 3 bases and J by 0 bases, leaving 12 bases between them. CDR3 DNA: TGTGCCAGCAGTTATGGGGGACTACCTAGCAATCAGCCCCAGCATTTT. As protein: CASSYGGLPSNQPQHF.

The V gene is TRBV5-6, the J gene TRBJ2-5; tentatively, D is TRBD2 (6 bases). CDR1 is SGHDT and CDR2 is YYEEEE in the germline V gene. This CDR3 region has 15 residues. The germline V and J ends were trimmed by 1 base and 6 bases, with 16 bases remaining between them. CDR3 in amino acids: CASSLRLRAGKTQYF. CDR3 coding DNA: TGTGCCAGCAGCTTGCGACTCAGGGCGGGAAAGACCCAGTACTTC.

The rearrangement links TRBV5-5 to TRBJ1-5; D unclear. The germline V gene has CDR1 SGHKS and CDR2 YYEKEE (reference sequence). V shed 0 bases and J shed 1 base, with 11 bases lying between them. The CDR3 spans 16 residues. CDR3 residues: CASSLVLFSSNQPQHF. The CDR3 DNA is TGTGCCAGCAGCTTGGTCCTGTTTAGCAGCAATCAGCCCCAGCATTTT.

The rearrangement joins TRBV19 to TRBJ2-5; D gene uncertain. Trimming pared 3 bases from V and 5 bases from J, leaving 10 bases between. The V gene's germline CDR1 is LNHDA and CDR2 SQIVND (reference sequence). The CDR3 has 13 residues. The CDR3 sequence is CASSIGRSETQYF. The CDR3 DNA is TGTGCCAGTAGTATCGGCAGGTCGGAGACCCAGTACTTC. The full variable domain, completed using reference TRBV19 and TRBJ2-5, is DGGITQSPKYLFRKEGQNVTLSCEQNLNHDAMYWYRQDPGQGLRLIYYSQIVNDFQKGDIAEGYSVSREKKESFPLTVTSAQKNPTAFYLCASSIGRSETQYFGPGTRLLVL.

The chain has TRBV18 and TRBJ2-7; TRBD1 or TRBD2 may be the D gene (5 bases each). CDR1 and CDR2 from the germline V gene are KGHSH and LQKENI. V lost 4 bases to trimming and J lost 2 bases, with 15 bases between them. This CDR3 is 15 amino acids long. CDR3 bases: TGTGCCAGCTCACTTTTCCGGGACGGCCCCTACGAGCAGTACTTC. Its protein product is CASSLFRDGPYEQYF.

This chain uses TRBV6-1 with TRBJ1-1; D possibly corresponds to TRBD1 (5 bases). The CDR3 totals 14 residues. Trimming took 2 bases from V and 11 from J, leaving 18 bases between them. CDR1 and CDR2 from the germline V gene are MNHNS and SASEGT. CDR3 in DNA: TGTGCCAGCAGTGAAAGGGGCCCCCCGGCTGGGGCTTTCTTT. Translation gives CASSERGPPAGAFF.

V and J are TRBV6-5 and TRBJ1-4; the D is unclear. Germline V lookup: CDR1 MNHEY, CDR2 SVGAGI. V dropped 4 bases and J dropped 0 bases, with 6 bases sitting between them. The CDR3 spans 14 residues. The CDR3 coding sequence is TGTGCCAGCAGTTGGGTCGCAACTAATGAAAAACTGTTTTTT. It encodes CASSWVATNEKLFF.